These T cell receptor beta chains were read from a single sample in a study of cytomegalovirus exposure and HLA in healthy donors. Repertoires were generated with immunoSEQ multiplex PCR, while TCRdb's copy carries only in-frame clones and drops some. This sample carries about 140,000 clones, 73% of them seen once, and the ten largest clones take 1% to 1.5%. Sequencing used PBMCs. The source is a woman aged 40-49 years in good health and CMV-seronegative. CDR3s include the opening cysteine and the closing phenylalanine or tryptophan. The D gene is left open where the match is weak. Clone size, where shown, is once, few, many, or a class for clones that have expanded.

v_call	clone_size	j_call	d_call	cdr3_nt	cdr3_aa
TRBV10-3	NA	TRBJ2-1	NA	TGTGCCATCAGTGAGTCTCAGGGCCCCTCCTACAATGAGCAGTTCTTC	CAISESQGPSYNEQFF
TRBV7-2	NA	TRBJ2-5	NA	TGTGCCAGCAGCGGATGGACAGCGGGGCAAGAGACCCAGTACTTC	CASSGWTAGQETQYF
TRBV11-3	NA	TRBJ1-4	TRBD1	TGTGCCAGCAGCTCCCATGGGCGGGACAGCAATGAAAAACTGTTTTTT	CASSSHGRDSNEKLFF
TRBV11-2	NA	TRBJ1-3	TRBD1	TGTGCCAGCAGCTCTTACAGGGGGAAGAACTCGCGAAACACCATATATTTT	CASSSYRGKNSRNTIYF
TRBV28	NA	TRBJ1-3	NA	TGTGCCAGCAGTTTCAGAGGAAACACCATATATTTT	CASSFRGNTIYF
TRBV6-5	NA	TRBJ2-5	TRBD2	TGTGCCAGCAGTCGGGGGGTCCAAGAGACCCAGTACTTC	CASSRGVQETQYF
TRBV4-3	NA	TRBJ1-2	NA	TGCGCCAGCAGCCAAGATCGACAGGAATACTATGGCTACACCTTC	CASSQDRQEYYGYTF
TRBV7-9	NA	TRBJ2-1	TRBD2	TGTGCCAGCAGCTTACCCGGGACTAGCGGGGGCGGCTATGAGCAGTTCTTC	CASSLPGTSGGGYEQFF
TRBV5-1	NA	TRBJ2-1	TRBD2	TGCGCCAGCAGCTTGGCCTTGGGAGCGGGGGACAACAATGAGCAGTTCTTC	CASSLALGAGDNNEQFF
TRBV5-8	NA	TRBJ1-6	TRBD1	TGTGCCAGCAGCTTTCTCCAGGGGGCAGGTTCACCCCTCCACTTT	CASSFLQGAGSPLHF
TRBV9	NA	TRBJ2-5	TRBD2	TGTGCCAGCAGTTCCCAGACTAGCGGGGGGCCTATCCAAGAGACCCAGTACTTC	CASSSQTSGGPIQETQYF
TRBV18	few	TRBJ2-7	TRBD2	TGTGCCAGCTCACCACTAGCGGGGAACTACGAGCAGTACTTC	CASSPLAGNYEQYF
TRBV5-5	NA	TRBJ2-7	NA	TGTGCCAGCAGCTTGGGAGCGTGGGGCCAATACGAGCAGTACTTC	CASSLGAWGQYEQYF
TRBV27	NA	TRBJ2-1	NA	TGTGCCAGCACCACGGGGGGCCTAAATGAGCAGTTCTTC	CASTTGGLNEQFF
TRBV29-1	NA	TRBJ2-7	NA	TGCAGCGTTGAAAGGCAGGGGGGCGAGCAGTACTTC	CSVERQGGEQYF
TRBV9	NA	TRBJ2-5	TRBD2	TGTGCCAGCAGCTCTCCTCTAGCTAGCGGGGGCTCAGAGACCCAGTACTTC	CASSSPLASGGSETQYF
TRBV28	NA	TRBJ1-1	NA	TGTGCCAGCAGTTTAGGGGGGGCCCTTGGCGAAGCTTTCTTT	CASSLGGALGEAFF
TRBV2	few	TRBJ2-2	NA	TGTGCCAGCAGTGAATTCCAGGGTACCGGGGAGCTGTTTTTT	CASSEFQGTGELFF
TRBV18	NA	TRBJ1-1	NA	TGTGCCAGCTCGCTATTTGACAGTCCGAACACTGAAGCTTTCTTT	CASSLFDSPNTEAFF
TRBV6-1	NA	TRBJ2-7	NA	TGTGCCAGCAGTGATACCTACGAGCAGTACTTC	CASSDTYEQYF
TRBV2	NA	TRBJ1-5	TRBD1	TGTGCCAGCAGTGGACAGGGTATTGCTCAGCCCCAGCATTTT	CASSGQGIAQPQHF
TRBV19	NA	TRBJ2-3	TRBD2	TGTGCCAGTAGTAGAGTTGCGGGGGGACGCACAGATACGCAGTATTTT	CASSRVAGGRTDTQYF
TRBV12-5	NA	TRBJ1-5	NA	TGTGCTAGAAACTGGCAGGGGTGTCAGCCCCAGCATTTT	CARNWQGCQPQHF
TRBV15	NA	TRBJ1-1	NA	TGTGCCACCAGCAGCGCTGGGGGGGCTGCTGAAGCTTTCTTT	CATSSAGGAAEAFF
TRBV7-3	once	TRBJ2-2	NA	TGTGCCAGCAGCCCTAGTGAGGTGAACACCGGGGAGCTGTTTTTT	CASSPSEVNTGELFF
TRBV7-8	NA	TRBJ2-5	TRBD1	TGTGCCAGCAGCTTGGGACAGGGTTTGGAGACCCAGTACTTC	CASSLGQGLETQYF
TRBV28	NA	TRBJ1-4	TRBD1	TGTGCCAGCAGTCTGGGAACCATCAGGGGGCTCAGTGAAAAACTGTTTTTT	CASSLGTIRGLSEKLFF
TRBV14	NA	TRBJ1-2	NA	TGTGCCAGCAGCCAAGATTTCGGCAGGGCAACGGGTGGCTACACCTTC	CASSQDFGRATGGYTF
TRBV7-2	NA	TRBJ2-1	TRBD2	TGTGCCAGCAGCCCCACGCGGGCTAGCGGCCGTCTTGAGCAGTTCTTC	CASSPTRASGRLEQFF
TRBV7-2	NA	TRBJ2-1	NA	TGTGCCAGCAGCGCCGTCGCGGGTTACAATGAGCAGTTCTTC	CASSAVAGYNEQFF
TRBV6-6	few	TRBJ2-1	NA	TGTGCCAGCACCACGGGGGACTACAATGAGCAGTTCTTC	CASTTGDYNEQFF
TRBV9	NA	TRBJ1-4	TRBD1	TGTGCCAGCAGCCCGCGGTTCGGGGACAGAGATGAAAAACTGTTTTTT	CASSPRFGDRDEKLFF
TRBV2	few	TRBJ1-5	TRBD1	TGTGCCAGCAACCCCCAGGGGGGACCCAATCAGCCCCAGCATTTT	CASNPQGGPNQPQHF
TRBV14	NA	TRBJ1-2	NA	TGTGCCAGCAGCCCCCAGCGTGACAGTGGCTACACCTTC	CASSPQRDSGYTF
TRBV9	NA	TRBJ2-1	TRBD2	TGTGCCAGCAGCCCAGGCGGGGGGGAGGGGAATGAGCAGTTCTTC	CASSPGGGEGNEQFF
TRBV5-4	NA	TRBJ2-2	TRBD1	TGTGCCAGCAGCTCAGAGGGGGCTAGGGCCGGGGAGCTGTTTTTT	CASSSEGARAGELFF